The rows below give T cell receptor beta chains drawn from one sample of a study of blood T cell repertoires in COVID-19. Using immunoSEQ multiplex PCR, the repertoire was profiled, and TCRdb retains in-frame clones only, with some absent. The data show 50,000 or so clones, with 90% to 95% seen just once and about 8.9% held by the top ten. Material: peripheral blood. These receptors originate from a woman of 80 years or more with acute or convalescent COVID-19. Both conserved end residues are part of each CDR3. The order of the fields is V gene, D gene, clone size, J gene, CDR3 length, CDR3 protein, CDR3 DNA. The D gene is left open where the match is weak. Only some rows state a clone size, as once, few, many or a class for expanded clones.

v_gene: TRBV27; d_gene: TRBD2; abundance: NA; j_gene: TRBJ2-3; len: 14; CDR3aa: CASKTSGSTDTQYF; CDR3nt: TGTGCCAGCAAGACTAGCGGGAGCACAGATACGCAGTATTTT
v_gene: TRBV7-2; d_gene: NA; abundance: NA; j_gene: TRBJ1-2; len: 16; CDR3aa: CASSSGPLRSLYGYTF; CDR3nt: TGTGCCAGCAGCTCAGGGCCCCTACGAAGCCTTTATGGCTACACCTTC
v_gene: TRBV10-3; d_gene: NA; abundance: once; j_gene: TRBJ1-2; len: 12; CDR3aa: CAITGDGHGYTF; CDR3nt: TGTGCCATCACGGGGGACGGACATGGCTACACCTTC
v_gene: TRBV29-1; d_gene: NA; abundance: NA; j_gene: TRBJ2-7; len: 14; CDR3aa: CSVAPGSEVAEQYF; CDR3nt: TGCAGCGTTGCCCCGGGTAGCGAGGTTGCGGAGCAGTACTTC
v_gene: TRBV4-3; d_gene: NA; abundance: NA; j_gene: TRBJ2-2; len: 15; CDR3aa: CASSQELRAYGELFF; CDR3nt: TGCGCCAGCAGCCAAGAACTGAGGGCTTACGGGGAGCTGTTTTTT
v_gene: TRBV2; d_gene: NA; abundance: NA; j_gene: TRBJ2-5; len: 15; CDR3aa: CASSALTGGEETQYF; CDR3nt: TGTGCCAGCAGTGCCCTTACAGGGGGGGAAGAGACCCAGTACTTC
v_gene: TRBV11-3; d_gene: NA; abundance: NA; j_gene: TRBJ2-6; len: 15; CDR3aa: CASLKGGSGANVLTF; CDR3nt: TGTGCCAGCCTAAAAGGGGGCTCTGGGGCCAACGTCCTGACTTTC
v_gene: TRBV19; d_gene: TRBD2; abundance: NA; j_gene: TRBJ2-7; len: 15; CDR3aa: CASSTTGTSSYEQYF; CDR3nt: TGTGCCAGTAGTACGACCGGGACTAGCAGCTACGAGCAGTACTTC
v_gene: TRBV5-6; d_gene: TRBD1; abundance: NA; j_gene: TRBJ1-2; len: 14; CDR3aa: CASSLGQGPYGYTF; CDR3nt: TGTGCCAGCAGCTTGGGACAGGGCCCCTATGGCTACACCTTC
v_gene: TRBV7-2; d_gene: TRBD1; abundance: NA; j_gene: TRBJ1-2; len: 13; CDR3aa: CASSSGQNYGYTF; CDR3nt: TGTGCCAGCAGCTCGGGACAGAACTATGGCTACACCTTC
v_gene: TRBV29-1; d_gene: TRBD1; abundance: NA; j_gene: TRBJ2-7; len: 15; CDR3aa: CSVEDGTGPFYEQYF; CDR3nt: TGCAGCGTTGAAGACGGGACAGGACCTTTTTACGAGCAGTACTTC
v_gene: TRBV7-3; d_gene: TRBD1; abundance: NA; j_gene: TRBJ1-6; len: 14; CDR3aa: CASSAGQMGSPLHF; CDR3nt: TGTGCCAGCAGCGCGGGACAGATGGGTTCACCCCTCCACTTT
v_gene: TRBV2; d_gene: NA; abundance: NA; j_gene: TRBJ1-1; len: 13; CDR3aa: CASSTGLNTEAFF; CDR3nt: TGTGCCAGCAGTACAGGGCTGAACACTGAAGCTTTCTTT
v_gene: TRBV5-1; d_gene: TRBD2; abundance: NA; j_gene: TRBJ2-7; len: 16; CDR3aa: CASSLLGTSVSYEQYF; CDR3nt: TGCGCCAGCAGCCTACTGGGGACTAGCGTCTCCTACGAGCAGTACTTC
v_gene: TRBV27; d_gene: TRBD1; abundance: few; j_gene: TRBJ1-4; len: 17; CDR3aa: CASSFLGTVGTDEKLFF; CDR3nt: TGTGCCAGCAGTTTCCTCGGGACAGTGGGAACGGATGAAAAACTGTTTTTT
v_gene: TRBV7-8; d_gene: NA; abundance: NA; j_gene: TRBJ1-2; len: 15; CDR3aa: CASSLVVAGNYGYTF; CDR3nt: TGTGCCAGCAGCTTAGTGGTCGCGGGGAACTATGGCTACACCTTC
v_gene: TRBV5-1; d_gene: TRBD2; abundance: NA; j_gene: TRBJ2-1; len: 18; CDR3aa: CASSSGTSGGSSYNEQFF; CDR3nt: TGCGCCAGCAGCTCCGGGACTAGCGGAGGGAGCTCCTACAATGAGCAGTTCTTC
v_gene: TRBV7-9; d_gene: NA; abundance: NA; j_gene: TRBJ2-2; len: 15; CDR3aa: CASRTYQRPTGELFF; CDR3nt: TGTGCCAGCAGGACTTACCAGCGGCCCACCGGGGAGCTGTTTTTT
v_gene: TRBV24-1; d_gene: TRBD1; abundance: once; j_gene: TRBJ2-5; len: 14; CDR3aa: CATDAGTGKETQYF; CDR3nt: TGTGCCACCGATGCCGGGACAGGGAAAGAGACCCAGTACTTC
v_gene: TRBV3-1/TRBV3-2; d_gene: TRBD2; abundance: NA; j_gene: TRBJ2-1; len: 19; CDR3aa: CASSQERGTSGSWGNEQFF; CDR3nt: TGTGCCAGCAGCCAAGAAAGGGGGACTAGCGGGAGTTGGGGGAATGAGCAGTTCTTC
v_gene: TRBV5-1; d_gene: NA; abundance: NA; j_gene: TRBJ1-6; len: 15; CDR3aa: CASSLAQGFGSPLHF; CDR3nt: TGCGCCAGCAGCTTGGCTCAGGGGTTCGGGTCACCCCTCCACTTT
v_gene: TRBV19; d_gene: TRBD1; abundance: few; j_gene: TRBJ1-1; len: 14; CDR3aa: CASSRDRERPEAFF; CDR3nt: TGTGCCAGTAGTCGGGACAGGGAGCGCCCTGAAGCTTTCTTT
v_gene: TRBV27; d_gene: TRBD1; abundance: once; j_gene: TRBJ2-1; len: 15; CDR3aa: CASRLDRYASNEQFF; CDR3nt: TGTGCCAGCAGGTTGGACAGGTATGCCTCCAATGAGCAGTTCTTC
v_gene: TRBV21-1; d_gene: NA; abundance: NA; j_gene: TRBJ2-7; len: 18; CDR3aa: CASSKARTGGKVTYEQYF; CDR3nt: TGTGCCAGCAGCAAAGCCCGGACAGGTGGTAAGGTCACCTACGAGCAGTACTTC
v_gene: TRBV5-8; d_gene: NA; abundance: NA; j_gene: TRBJ2-2; len: 14; CDR3aa: CASSPGTGRGELFF; CDR3nt: TGTGCCAGCAGCCCCGGAACGGGGAGGGGGGAGCTGTTTTTT
v_gene: TRBV3-1/TRBV3-2; d_gene: TRBD1; abundance: NA; j_gene: TRBJ1-2; len: 17; CDR3aa: CASSQGLGQGARDGYTF; CDR3nt: TGTGCCAGCAGCCAAGGATTAGGACAGGGGGCGAGGGACGGCTACACCTTC
v_gene: TRBV19; d_gene: TRBD1; abundance: NA; j_gene: TRBJ1-5; len: 13; CDR3aa: CASSTGGVQPQHF; CDR3nt: TGTGCCAGTAGTACAGGGGGAGTTCAGCCCCAGCATTTT
v_gene: TRBV2; d_gene: TRBD1; abundance: NA; j_gene: TRBJ1-1; len: 13; CDR3aa: CASRRQGATEAFF; CDR3nt: TGTGCCAGCAGGCGACAGGGGGCCACTGAAGCTTTCTTT
v_gene: TRBV27; d_gene: NA; abundance: once; j_gene: TRBJ2-3; len: 13; CDR3aa: CASSPPGADTQYF; CDR3nt: TGTGCCAGCAGTCCACCAGGGGCAGATACGCAGTATTTT
v_gene: TRBV19; d_gene: NA; abundance: NA; j_gene: TRBJ2-2; len: 14; CDR3aa: CASIDVADTGELFF; CDR3nt: TGTGCCAGTATAGACGTAGCGGACACCGGGGAGCTGTTTTTT
v_gene: TRBV3-1/TRBV3-2; d_gene: TRBD1; abundance: NA; j_gene: TRBJ1-2; len: 16; CDR3aa: CASSQDWGQGYYGYTF; CDR3nt: TGTGCCAGCAGCCAAGATTGGGGACAGGGGTACTATGGCTACACCTTC
v_gene: TRBV5-6; d_gene: TRBD1; abundance: once; j_gene: TRBJ1-2; len: 13; CDR3aa: CASSLETGYGYTF; CDR3nt: TGTGCCAGCAGCTTGGAGACAGGGTATGGCTACACCTTC
v_gene: TRBV11-2; d_gene: NA; abundance: NA; j_gene: TRBJ2-7; len: 14; CDR3aa: CASSFSFPGEKPYF; CDR3nt: TGTGCCAGCAGCTTTAGTTTCCCCGGGGAGAAACCGTACTTC
v_gene: TRBV6-5; d_gene: TRBD1; abundance: NA; j_gene: TRBJ1-4; len: 15; CDR3aa: CASTGQGKLGEKLFF; CDR3nt: TGTGCCAGCACCGGACAGGGGAAATTGGGTGAAAAACTGTTTTTT
v_gene: TRBV14; d_gene: NA; abundance: NA; j_gene: TRBJ2-4; len: 14; CDR3aa: CASSPRDWKNIQYF; CDR3nt: TGTGCCAGCAGCCCACGCGACTGGAAAAACATTCAGTACTTC
v_gene: TRBV19; d_gene: NA; abundance: NA; j_gene: TRBJ1-3; len: 13; CDR3aa: CASSRASGNTIYF; CDR3nt: TGTGCCAGTAGTAGGGCCTCTGGAAACACCATATATTTT
v_gene: TRBV4-3; d_gene: NA; abundance: NA; j_gene: TRBJ1-5; len: 16; CDR3aa: CASSQDLLGGNQPQHF; CDR3nt: TGCGCCAGCAGCCAAGATCTATTGGGGGGAAATCAGCCCCAGCATTTT
v_gene: TRBV28; d_gene: NA; abundance: NA; j_gene: TRBJ2-7; len: 12; CDR3aa: CASSIGENEQYF; CDR3nt: TGTGCCAGCAGTATAGGGGAAAACGAGCAGTACTTC
v_gene: TRBV6-2/TRBV6-3; d_gene: NA; abundance: NA; j_gene: TRBJ1-3; len: 16; CDR3aa: CASSYSTGDSGNTIYF; CDR3nt: TGTGCCAGCAGTTACTCGACGGGTGATTCCGGAAACACCATATATTTT
v_gene: TRBV5-5; d_gene: TRBD1; abundance: once; j_gene: TRBJ2-5; len: 17; CDR3aa: CASSHRGPMTYQETQYF; CDR3nt: TGTGCCAGCAGCCACAGGGGCCCCATGACCTATCAAGAGACCCAGTACTTC
v_gene: TRBV2; d_gene: TRBD2; abundance: NA; j_gene: TRBJ2-2; len: 14; CDR3aa: CASRRTSPTGELFF; CDR3nt: TGTGCCAGCAGACGGACTAGCCCGACCGGGGAGCTGTTTTTT
v_gene: TRBV2; d_gene: NA; abundance: NA; j_gene: TRBJ2-7; len: 13; CDR3aa: CATEGLVSYEQYF; CDR3nt: TGTGCCACCGAGGGTCTCGTTTCCTACGAGCAGTACTTC
v_gene: TRBV6-2/TRBV6-3; d_gene: TRBD2; abundance: NA; j_gene: TRBJ2-1; len: 15; CDR3aa: CASSFSSGRLNEQFF; CDR3nt: TGTGCCAGCAGTTTTTCTAGCGGGAGGTTGAATGAGCAGTTCTTC
v_gene: TRBV10-3; d_gene: TRBD1; abundance: NA; j_gene: TRBJ2-7; len: 13; CDR3aa: CAINSDRDYEQYF; CDR3nt: TGTGCCATCAACTCCGACAGGGACTACGAGCAGTACTTC
v_gene: TRBV5-6; d_gene: TRBD1; abundance: NA; j_gene: TRBJ1-4; len: 15; CDR3aa: CASSGTGAANEKLFF; CDR3nt: TGTGCCAGCAGCGGGACAGGGGCAGCTAATGAAAAACTGTTTTTT
v_gene: TRBV5-1; d_gene: TRBD1; abundance: once; j_gene: TRBJ1-4; len: 14; CDR3aa: CASSPGQGREKLFF; CDR3nt: TGCGCCAGCAGCCCGGGACAGGGCAGGGAAAAACTGTTTTTT
v_gene: TRBV6-6; d_gene: NA; abundance: NA; j_gene: TRBJ1-6; len: 14; CDR3aa: CASSSESYNSPLHF; CDR3nt: TGTGCCAGCAGTTCGGAGAGCTATAATTCACCCCTCCACTTT
v_gene: TRBV28; d_gene: TRBD1; abundance: NA; j_gene: TRBJ2-5; len: 14; CDR3aa: CASSSRDRQETQYF; CDR3nt: TGTGCCAGCAGTTCCAGGGACAGGCAAGAGACCCAGTACTTC
v_gene: TRBV4-2; d_gene: TRBD2; abundance: NA; j_gene: TRBJ2-3; len: 16; CDR3aa: CASSQSGAGGTDTQYF; CDR3nt: TGTGCCAGCAGCCAATCGGGAGCGGGAGGTACAGATACGCAGTATTTT
v_gene: TRBV7-2; d_gene: TRBD2; abundance: NA; j_gene: TRBJ2-5; len: 16; CDR3aa: CASSFNGGRAGETQYF; CDR3nt: TGTGCCAGCAGCTTCAATGGCGGGAGGGCCGGAGAGACCCAGTACTTC
v_gene: TRBV10-3; d_gene: TRBD1; abundance: NA; j_gene: TRBJ2-2; len: 14; CDR3aa: CAITRDRDGGELFF; CDR3nt: TGTGCCATCACCCGGGACAGGGACGGCGGGGAGCTGTTTTTT
v_gene: TRBV29-1; d_gene: TRBD1; abundance: NA; j_gene: TRBJ1-2; len: 11; CDR3aa: CSVTGQGGYTF; CDR3nt: TGCAGCGTCACGGGACAGGGGGGCTACACCTTC
v_gene: TRBV5-1; d_gene: NA; abundance: NA; j_gene: TRBJ2-3; len: 16; CDR3aa: CASSLVTGLGVDTQYF; CDR3nt: TGCGCCAGCAGCTTGGTCACAGGGTTAGGAGTGGATACGCAGTATTTT
v_gene: TRBV27; d_gene: TRBD1; abundance: NA; j_gene: TRBJ1-2; len: 15; CDR3aa: CASSFSGGHGYGYTF; CDR3nt: TGTGCCAGCAGTTTTTCAGGGGGGCACGGCTATGGCTACACCTTC